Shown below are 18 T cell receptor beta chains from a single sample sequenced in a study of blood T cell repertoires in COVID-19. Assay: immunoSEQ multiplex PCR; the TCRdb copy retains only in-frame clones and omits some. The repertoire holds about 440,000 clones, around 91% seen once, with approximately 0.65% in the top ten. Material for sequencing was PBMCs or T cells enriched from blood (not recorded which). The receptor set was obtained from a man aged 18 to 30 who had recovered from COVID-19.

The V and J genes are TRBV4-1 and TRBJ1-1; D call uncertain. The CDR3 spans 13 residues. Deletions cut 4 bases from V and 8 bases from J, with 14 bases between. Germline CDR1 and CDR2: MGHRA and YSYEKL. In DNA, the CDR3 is TGCGCCAGCAGCCCGACACTTTTTACGGAAGCTTTCTTT. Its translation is CASSPTLFTEAFF.

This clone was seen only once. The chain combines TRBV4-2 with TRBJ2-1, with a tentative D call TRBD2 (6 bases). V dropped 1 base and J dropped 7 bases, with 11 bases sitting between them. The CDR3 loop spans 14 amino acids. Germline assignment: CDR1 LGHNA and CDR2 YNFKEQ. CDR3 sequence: CASSQGAGGNEQFF. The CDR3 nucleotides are TGTGCCAGCAGCCAAGGAGCTGGGGGGAATGAGCAGTTCTTC.

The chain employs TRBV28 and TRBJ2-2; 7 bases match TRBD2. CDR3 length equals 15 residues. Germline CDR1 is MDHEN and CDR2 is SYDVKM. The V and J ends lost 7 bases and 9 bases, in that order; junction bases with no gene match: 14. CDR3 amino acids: CASTSSPSGYRELFF. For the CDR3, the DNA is TGTGCCAGCACCTCAAGCCCTAGCGGATACCGGGAGCTGTTTTTT.

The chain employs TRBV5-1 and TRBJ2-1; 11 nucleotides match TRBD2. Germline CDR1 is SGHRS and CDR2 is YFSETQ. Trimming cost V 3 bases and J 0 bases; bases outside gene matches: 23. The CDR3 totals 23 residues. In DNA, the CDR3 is TGCGCCAGCAGCTGGAAGACTAATACTAGCGGGAGCTTCTACAGGAGCTCCTACAATGAGCAGTTCTTC. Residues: CASSWKTNTSGSFYRSSYNEQFF.

In nucleotides, the CDR3 is TGCGCCAGCAGCCAAGTAGCGGGAGCCTCCCACACCGGGGAGCTGTTTTTT. It codes for CASSQVAGASHTGELFF. The V and J genes are TRBV4-1 and TRBJ2-2; 9 bases are a match to TRBD2. The CDR3 runs 17 residues. Germline lookup yields CDR1 MGHRA and CDR2 YSYEKL. The J segment lost 3 bases and the V segment lost 1 base, leaving 6 bases of the junction unmatched.

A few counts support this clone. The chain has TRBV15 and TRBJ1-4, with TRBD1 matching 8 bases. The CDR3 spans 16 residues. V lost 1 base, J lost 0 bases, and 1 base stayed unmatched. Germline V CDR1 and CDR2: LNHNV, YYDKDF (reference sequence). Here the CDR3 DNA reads TGTGCCACCAGCAGAGGGACAGGGCCAACTAATGAAAAACTGTTTTTT. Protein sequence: CATSRGTGPTNEKLFF.

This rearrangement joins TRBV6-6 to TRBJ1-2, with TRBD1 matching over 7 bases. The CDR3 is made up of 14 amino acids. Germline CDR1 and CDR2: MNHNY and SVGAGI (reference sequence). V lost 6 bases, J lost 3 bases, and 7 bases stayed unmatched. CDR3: CASSSTDRDYGYTF. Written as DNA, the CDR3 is TGTGCCAGCAGCTCCACTGACAGGGACTATGGCTACACCTTC.

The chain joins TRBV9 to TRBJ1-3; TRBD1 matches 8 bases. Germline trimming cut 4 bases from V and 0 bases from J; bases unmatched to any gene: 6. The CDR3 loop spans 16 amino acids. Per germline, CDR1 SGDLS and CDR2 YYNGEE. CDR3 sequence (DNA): TGTGCCAGCAGCACACCGGGACAGGCCTCTGGAAACACCATATATTTT. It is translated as CASSTPGQASGNTIYF.

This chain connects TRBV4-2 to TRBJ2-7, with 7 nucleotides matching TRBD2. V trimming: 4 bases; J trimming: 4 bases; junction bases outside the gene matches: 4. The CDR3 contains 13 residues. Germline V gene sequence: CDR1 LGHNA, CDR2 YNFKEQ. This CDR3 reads CASSLGREYEQYF. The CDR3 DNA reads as TGTGCCAGCAGCCTGGGGCGGGAGTACGAGCAGTACTTC.

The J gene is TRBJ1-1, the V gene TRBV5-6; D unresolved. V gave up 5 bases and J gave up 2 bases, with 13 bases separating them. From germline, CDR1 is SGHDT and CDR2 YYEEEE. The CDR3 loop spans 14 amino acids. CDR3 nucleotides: TGTGCCAGCAGTCTACTGCGGGTAAACACTGAAGCTTTCTTT. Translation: CASSLLRVNTEAFF.

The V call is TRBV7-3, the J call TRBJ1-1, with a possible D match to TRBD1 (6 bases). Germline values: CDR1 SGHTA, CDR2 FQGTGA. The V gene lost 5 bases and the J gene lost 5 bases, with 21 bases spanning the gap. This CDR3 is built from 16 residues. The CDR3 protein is CASSPLAGAKGTEAFF. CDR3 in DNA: TGTGCCAGCAGCCCGCTAGCGGGGGCAAAGGGGACTGAAGCTTTCTTT.

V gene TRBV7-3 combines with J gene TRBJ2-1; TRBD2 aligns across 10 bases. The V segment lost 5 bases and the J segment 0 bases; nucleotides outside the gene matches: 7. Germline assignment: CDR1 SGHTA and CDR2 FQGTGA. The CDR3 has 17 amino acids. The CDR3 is CASSQSLAGGSYNEQFF. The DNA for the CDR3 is TGTGCCAGCAGCCAGAGTTTAGCGGGAGGCTCCTACAATGAGCAGTTCTTC. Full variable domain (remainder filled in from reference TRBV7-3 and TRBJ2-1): GAGVSQTPSNKVTEKGKYVELRCDPISGHTALYWYRQSLGQGPEFLIYFQGTGAADDSGLPNDRFFAVRPEGSVSTLKIQRTERGDSAVYLCASSQSLAGGSYNEQFFGPGTRLTVL.

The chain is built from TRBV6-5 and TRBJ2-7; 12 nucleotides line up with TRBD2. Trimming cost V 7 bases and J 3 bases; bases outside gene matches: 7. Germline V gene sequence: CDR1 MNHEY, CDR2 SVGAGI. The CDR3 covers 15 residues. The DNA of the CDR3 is TGTGCCAGCAACCTAGCGGGAGGGGGGAGCTACGAGCAGTACTTC. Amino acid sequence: CASNLAGGGSYEQYF.

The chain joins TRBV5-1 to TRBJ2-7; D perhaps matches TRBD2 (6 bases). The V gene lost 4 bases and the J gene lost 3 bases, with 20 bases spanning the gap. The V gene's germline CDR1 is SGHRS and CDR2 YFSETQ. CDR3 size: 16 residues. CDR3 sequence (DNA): TGCGCCAGCAGCGCGGCGGGGACGGCGGCTATCTACGAGCAGTACTTC. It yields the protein CASSAAGTAAIYEQYF.

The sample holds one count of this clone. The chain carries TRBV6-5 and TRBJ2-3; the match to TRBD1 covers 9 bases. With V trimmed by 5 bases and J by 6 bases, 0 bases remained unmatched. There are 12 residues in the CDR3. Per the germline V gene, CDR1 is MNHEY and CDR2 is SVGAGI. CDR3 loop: CASSTGGDTQYF. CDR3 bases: TGTGCCAGCAGTACAGGGGGCGATACGCAGTATTTT.

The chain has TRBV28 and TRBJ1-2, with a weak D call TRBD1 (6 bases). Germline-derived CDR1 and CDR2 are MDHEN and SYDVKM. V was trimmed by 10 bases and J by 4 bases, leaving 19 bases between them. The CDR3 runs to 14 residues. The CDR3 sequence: CATTVDRQSYGYTF. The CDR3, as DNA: TGTGCCACCACCGTCGACAGGCAGTCCTATGGCTACACCTTC.

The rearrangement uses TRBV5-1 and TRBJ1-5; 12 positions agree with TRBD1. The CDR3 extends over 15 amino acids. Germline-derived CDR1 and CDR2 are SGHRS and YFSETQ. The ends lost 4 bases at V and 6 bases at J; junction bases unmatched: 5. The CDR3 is CASSPGTGGSQPQHF. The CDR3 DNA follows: TGCGCCAGCAGCCCCGGGACAGGGGGCAGTCAGCCCCAGCATTTT.

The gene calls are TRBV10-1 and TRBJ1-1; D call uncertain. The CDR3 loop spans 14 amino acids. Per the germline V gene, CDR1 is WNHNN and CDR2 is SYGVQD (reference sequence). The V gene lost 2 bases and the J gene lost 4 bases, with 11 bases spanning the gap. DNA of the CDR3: TGCGCCAGCAGTGAGGAATTGCGGGGCACTGAAGCTTTCTTT. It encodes CASSEELRGTEAFF.